Below, one T cell receptor (beta chain) is given with its context. Its antigen is not known. These data originate in a study of shared clonotypes between healthy human individuals. Overall study findings and caveats: Naive subsets tended to show greater estimated richness than memory subsets.

Only in-frame clones appear in the TCRdb table, and some are missing; sequencing was by immunoSEQ multiplex PCR. The sample shows some 2,000,000 clones, 85% to 95% of them seen only once. Healthy adults negative for HIV, lacking recent acute infections or vaccinations, served as donors. The donors were all Caucasian adults (living in Nashville, Tennessee). The V end was cut by 8 bases, the J end by 4 bases, with 12 bases between. This CDR3 is 13 amino acids long. Germline-derived CDR1 and CDR2 are MDHEN and SYDVKM. The V gene is TRBV28, the J gene TRBJ1-5; D is uncertain. This TCR was recovered from a man aged 18 to 29 in good health. Sample: naive CD4+ T cells sorted from blood. The subset is: CD45RA+ positively selected. The CDR3 is CASVSTWNQPQHF. The DNA for the CDR3 is TGTGCCAGCGTCTCGACTTGGAATCAGCCCCAGCATTTT.